This TCR beta chain is from a study of monozygotic twins with inflammatory bowel disease. Researchers ran eight separate cDNA reactions for each sample. UMIs were attached via template switching, each with a 6-nucleotide sample barcode. No DNA is given; TCRdb re-called the 5' RACE reads and lists each CDR3 protein once. This listing includes more than 100,000 distinct CDR3 sequences. Total RNA was isolated from whole blood without T cell sorting. Overall study findings and caveats: The study found lower TCRbeta diversity (inverse Simpson) in IBD patients than in healthy co-twins.

About this clonotype: Antigen unknown.

CDR3 length equals 13 residues. The TCR originated in a human donor with ulcerative colitis or Crohn's disease, or a healthy co-twin of an affected twin (not recorded which). The sequencing input was blood. The chain couples TRBV12-3 or TRBV12-4 to TRBJ1-2. CDR3 residues: CASSTGQSGGYTF.